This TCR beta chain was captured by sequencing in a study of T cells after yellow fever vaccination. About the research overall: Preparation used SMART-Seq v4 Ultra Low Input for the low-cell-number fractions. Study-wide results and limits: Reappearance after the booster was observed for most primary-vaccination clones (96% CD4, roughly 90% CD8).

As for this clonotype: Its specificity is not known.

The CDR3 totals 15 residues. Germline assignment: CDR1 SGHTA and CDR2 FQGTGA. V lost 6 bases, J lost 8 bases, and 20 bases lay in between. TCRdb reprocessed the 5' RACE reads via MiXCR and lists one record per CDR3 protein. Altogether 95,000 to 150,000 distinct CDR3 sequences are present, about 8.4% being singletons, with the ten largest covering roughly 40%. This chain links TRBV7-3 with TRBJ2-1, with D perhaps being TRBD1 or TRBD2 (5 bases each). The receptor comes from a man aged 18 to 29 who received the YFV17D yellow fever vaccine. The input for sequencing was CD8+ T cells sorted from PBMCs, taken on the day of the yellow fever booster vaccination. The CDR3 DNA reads TGTGCCAGCAGATCGAGGGGCTACAGAAGGGATGAGCAGTTCTTC. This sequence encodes CASRSRGYRRDEQFF.